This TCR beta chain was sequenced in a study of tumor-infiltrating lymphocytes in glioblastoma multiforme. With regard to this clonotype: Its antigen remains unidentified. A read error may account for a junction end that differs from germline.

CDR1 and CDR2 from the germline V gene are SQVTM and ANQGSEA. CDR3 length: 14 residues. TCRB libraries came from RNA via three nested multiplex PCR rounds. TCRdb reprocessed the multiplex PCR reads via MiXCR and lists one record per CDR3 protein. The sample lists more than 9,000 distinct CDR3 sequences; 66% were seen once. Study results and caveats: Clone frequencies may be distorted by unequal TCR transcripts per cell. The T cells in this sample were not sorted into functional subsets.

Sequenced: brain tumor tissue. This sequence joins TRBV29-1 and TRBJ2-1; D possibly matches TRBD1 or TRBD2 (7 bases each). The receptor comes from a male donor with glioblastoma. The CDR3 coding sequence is TGCAACGTTGGGGGCGGCAGGGGGGGCAATGAGCAGTTCTTC. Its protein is CNVGGGRGGNEQFF.